The 8 T cell receptor beta chains given below trace back to one sample, sequenced in a study of vaccination and CD4 T cells after COVID-19. No antigens are known for them. The Oncomine TCR Beta short-read assay was applied to DNA of cultured CD4+ T cells. Each CDR3 protein is one row after TCRdb ran MiXCR on the PCR reads. Here the sample spans around 20,000 distinct CDR3 sequences, about 45% being singletons. Described treatment: roughly 11-day PBMC culture with coronavirus spike peptide pools or control peptides (ViraFEST assay). Sequenced sample: cultured CD4+ T cells from blood. All receptors derive from a human donor with COVID-19.

The genes are TRBV7-9 and TRBJ1-2; 9 bases line up with TRBD1. From germline, CDR1 is SEHNR and CDR2 FQNEAQ (reference sequence). Trimming at V came to 4 bases and at J to 3 bases, leaving 6 bases not matched to a gene. The CDR3 has 15 residues. The CDR3 reads CASSSGQGRDYGYTF. The CDR3 region has the DNA TGTGCCAGCAGCTCCGGACAGGGGAGGGACTATGGCTACACCTTC.

The chain combines TRBV6-1 with TRBJ2-1; D uncertain. The V and J ends lost 2 bases and 2 bases respectively, with 10 bases between them. This CDR3 contains 15 residues. In germline, CDR1 is MNHNS, CDR2 SASEGT. CDR3 nucleotide sequence: TGTGCCAGCAGTGAAAGGCCAGGAGCCTACAATGAGCAGTTCTTC. Amino acid sequence: CASSERPGAYNEQFF.

The J gene is TRBJ1-3, the V gene TRBV7-3; D gene ambiguous. The CDR3 contains 14 residues. Trimming removed 5 bases at V and 4 bases at J, with 12 bases between. The germline gives CDR1 SGHTA, CDR2 FQGTGA. CDR3 region: CASSLTGAGNTIYF. In nucleotides, the CDR3 is TGTGCCAGCAGCCTCACCGGAGCCGGAAACACCATATATTTT. Looking up the rest from reference TRBV7-3 and TRBJ1-3 gives the full variable domain: GAGVSQTPSNKVTEKGKYVELRCDPISGHTALYWYRQSLGQGPEFLIYFQGTGAADDSGLPNDRFFAVRPEGSVSTLKIQRTERGDSAVYLCASSLTGAGNTIYFGEGSWLTVV.

The rearrangement joins TRBV6-1 to TRBJ1-1; no definite D call. V dropped 4 bases and J dropped 1 base, with 7 bases sitting between them. The CDR3 extends over 13 amino acids. From germline, CDR1 is MNHNS and CDR2 SASEGT. CDR3 in amino acids: CASSATGNTEAFF. CDR3 sequence (DNA): TGTGCCAGCAGTGCGACCGGGAACACTGAAGCTTTCTTT.

On this clonotype itself: A read error may account for a junction end that differs from germline. The V gene is TRBV7-9, the J gene TRBJ2-5, with D perhaps assigned TRBD1 or TRBD2 (5 bases each). The CDR3 has 14 residues. Germline V gives CDR1 SEHNR, CDR2 FQNEAQ (reference sequence). The CDR3 bases are TGCGCCAGCAGCTCAGGGACCCCAGGGGAGACCCAGTACTTC. This encodes CASSSGTPGETQYF.

The V call is TRBV10-1, the J call TRBJ1-4; 7 nucleotides align to TRBD1. The germline V gene has CDR1 WNHNN and CDR2 SYGVQD (reference sequence). This CDR3 spans 11 amino acids. V gave up 8 bases and J gave up 8 bases; unmatched junction bases: 2. CDR3: CASGTAEKLFF. The CDR3 nucleotides read TGCGCCAGCGGGACAGCAGAAAAACTGTTTTTT.

This clonotype showed up just a few times. The chain has TRBV20-1 and TRBJ1-1; the D gene is possibly TRBD1 (5 bases). The germline CDR1 and CDR2 sequences are DFQATT and SNEGSKA (reference sequence). This CDR3 region has 16 residues. The germline V and J ends were trimmed by 8 bases and 1 base, with 23 bases remaining between them. CDR3 amino acids: CSPRTGDIVRNTEAFF. In nucleotides, the CDR3 is TGCAGTCCACGTACAGGAGATATAGTTCGGAACACTGAAGCTTTCTTT.

This clonotype came up a few times. The chain recombines TRBV19 with TRBJ2-5; weak D call: TRBD2 (5 bases). Per germline, CDR1 LNHDA and CDR2 SQIVND (reference sequence). Deletions cut 3 bases from V and 5 bases from J, with 10 bases between. The CDR3 is 13 residues long. The chain's CDR3 is CASSILTGETQYF. The CDR3 DNA is TGTGCCAGTAGTATCTTGACGGGGGAGACCCAGTACTTC.